The 9 T cell receptor beta chains listed next were all sequenced from one sample in a study of blood T cell repertoires in COVID-19. The data were produced by immunoSEQ multiplex PCR, yet TCRdb's version contains in-frame clones alone and is incomplete. The data show approximately 270,000 clones, with under 90% seen just once and less than 2% held by the top ten. What was sequenced was PBMCs or T cells enriched from blood (not recorded which). The receptors originated from a woman in her fifties or sixties who had recovered from COVID-19.

The chain couples TRBV13 to TRBJ2-7, with 10 bases identical to TRBD1. This CDR3 contains 15 residues. Germline trimming cut 2 bases from V and 1 base from J; bases unmatched to any gene: 2. Germline V gene sequence: CDR1 PRHDT, CDR2 FYEKMQ (reference sequence). The CDR3 loop is CASSLWGQGSYEQYF. The CDR3 region has the DNA TGTGCCAGCAGCTTATGGGGACAGGGGTCCTACGAGCAGTACTTC.

J is TRBJ1-5 and V is TRBV18, with no clear D. The germline V and J ends were trimmed by 2 bases and 6 bases, with 14 bases remaining between them. Germline V gene lookup returns CDR1 KGHSH and CDR2 LQKENI. The CDR3 consists of 15 residues. In DNA form, the CDR3 reads TGTGCCAGCTCACCAACGGACGGTGGAGGTCAGCCCCAGCATTTT. Encoded protein: CASSPTDGGGQPQHF.

The chain has TRBV4-1 and TRBJ2-3, with a tentative D call TRBD2 (6 bases). V dropped 3 bases and J dropped 6 bases, with 19 bases sitting between them. This CDR3 is 16 amino acids long. From germline, CDR1 is MGHRA and CDR2 YSYEKL. CDR3: CASSHTPGGLQDTQYF. The CDR3 nucleotides are TGCGCCAGCAGCCACACCCCCGGGGGACTGCAGGATACGCAGTATTTT.

Remarks on this clone: Mismatch with germline at one junction end may stem from a read error. The chain carries TRBV7-7 and TRBJ1-4, with D possibly TRBD1 on 6 matching bases. This CDR3 contains 17 residues. In germline, CDR1 is SSHAT, CDR2 FNYEAQ (reference sequence). The CDR3 spells CASSPTWTATGYEKLFF. The CDR3 nucleotides are TGTGCTAGCAGCCCCACCTGGACAGCCACTGGGTATGAAAAACTGTTTTTT.

The chain has TRBV12-3 or TRBV12-4 and TRBJ2-7; possibly TRBD1 for D (6 bases). Trimming cost V 5 bases and J 3 bases, with 8 bases left between them. The CDR3 sequence is 12 residues long. CDR3 sequence: CASSLQGYEQYF. The CDR3 bases are TGTGCCAGCAGTCTACAGGGCTACGAGCAGTACTTC.

The CDR3 sequence: CASTLDSSSYNEQFF. CDR3 sequence (DNA): TGCGCCAGCACCCTGGACTCAAGCTCCTACAATGAGCAGTTCTTC. This chain connects TRBV5-1 to TRBJ2-1; D perhaps matches TRBD2 (5 bases). Trimming removed 6 bases from V and 0 bases from J, with 13 bases in between. Germline V lookup: CDR1 SGHRS, CDR2 YFSETQ. The CDR3 consists of 15 residues.

The chain has TRBV5-1 and TRBJ2-7; D is perhaps TRBD2 (5 bases). Trimming stripped 0 bases from V and 5 bases from J, with 12 bases between. The CDR3 has 14 amino acids. CDR1 and CDR2 (germline): SGHRS, YFSETQ. CDR3 nucleotides: TGCGCCAGCAGCTTGGAGACCTGGGGAGACGAGCAGTACTTC. It encodes CASSLETWGDEQYF.

In DNA, the CDR3 is TGCGCCAGCAGCTTGCCTTTATTAAACACCGGGGAGCTGTTTTTT. This codes for CASSLPLLNTGELFF. This rearrangement joins TRBV5-1 to TRBJ2-2; D uncertain. Germline V CDR1 and CDR2: SGHRS, YFSETQ. This CDR3 contains 15 residues. V gave up 1 base and J gave up 2 bases, with 9 bases separating them.

V is TRBV7-6 and J is TRBJ1-4; 9 bases align to TRBD1. This CDR3 has 16 amino acids. Germline CDR1 is SGHVS and CDR2 is FNYEAQ. With 4 bases clipped from V and 7 bases from J, the junction kept 10 bases outside the gene matches. CDR3 DNA sequence: TGTGCCAGCAGCTCTATAACAGGGGGCGCGGGTGAAAAACTGTTTTTT. Protein product: CASSSITGGAGEKLFF.